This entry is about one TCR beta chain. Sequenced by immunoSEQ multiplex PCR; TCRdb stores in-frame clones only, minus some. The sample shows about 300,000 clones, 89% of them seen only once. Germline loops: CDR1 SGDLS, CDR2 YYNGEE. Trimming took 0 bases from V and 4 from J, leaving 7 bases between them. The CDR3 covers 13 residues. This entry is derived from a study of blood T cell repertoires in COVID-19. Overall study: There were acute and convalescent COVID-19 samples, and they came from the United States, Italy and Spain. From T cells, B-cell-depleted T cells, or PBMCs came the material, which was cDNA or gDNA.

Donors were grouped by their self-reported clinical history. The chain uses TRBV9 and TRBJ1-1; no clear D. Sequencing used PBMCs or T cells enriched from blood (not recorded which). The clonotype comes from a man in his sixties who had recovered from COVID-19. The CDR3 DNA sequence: TGTGCCAGCAGCGTAGTCCCGGGCACTGAAGCTTTCTTT. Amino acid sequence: CASSVVPGTEAFF.